This paragraph reports one TCR beta chain. The antigen this receptor binds is unknown. Base qualities are not recorded, but no much larger clone differs from it by a single base. The data were obtained in a study of response to subunit inactivated influenza vaccine (dated by TCRdb to between 2018 and 2020). In the study overall: Deep quantitative profiling of the T cell receptor repertoire was used in the study to follow responses to a trivalent subunit inactivated influenza vaccine.

Including cysteine and phenylalanine, the CDR3 has 12 amino acids. The kept DNA is CDR3 alone, 36 bases in frame from the first base. CDR1 and CDR2 (MNHEY, SVGEGT) derive from the germline V gene. The junction carries 17 bases between V and J, which are trimmed by 7 bases and 13 bases respectively. Beyond this particular receptor, the publication reports: The authors suggested that each seasonal influenza vaccination may recruit only a limited number of new T cells.

Library construction relied on RT-PCR. Sequencing relied on an Illumina HiSeq 2500. Using fastp trimming at Q25 and MiXCR clonotype assembly, TCRdb reanalyzed the public sequencing data and kept in-frame beta chains. Each record represents a unique CDR3 protein, reported with the most common genes and DNA among its rows. The table for this sample lists approximately 500,000 distinct CDR3 sequences; under 30% of them were counted only once. Around 2.8% of the sample is in the top ten clones. This sample was also put to use in a study of T cells expressing NK-cell markers. As noted in the second study: The TCR beta cDNA libraries were made using 5'RACE template switching, a step that added both a universal primer site and unique molecular identifiers. About 8 donors provided sorted CD3+CD56+NKG2C+, CD3+CD56+NKG2C- and CD3+CD56-NKG2C+ T-cell subsets, whose TCR beta-chain repertoires were profiled. Among the eight sequenced donors, only one was HCMV-seronegative, while the other seven were HCMV-seropositive. To restrict sorting to alphabetaTCR-expressing T cells, an anti-gammadeltaTCR antibody was added in several experiments. In several donors, the dominant CD3+CD56+NKG2C+ clonotypes were found to rank among the top 10 CD8+ clonotypes and to make up about 1.0-8% of CD8+ T cells. Those dominant clonotypes were again the most abundant among CD3+CD56-NKG2C+ cells in a handful of donors, at 28.3-60.1%. Whether the expanded NKG2C-expressing T cell clones were specific for HCMV antigens was left unclear. All eight donors whose samples were sequenced were randomly selected healthy volunteers, three of them men and five women. HCMV-specific IgG was detected in serum with a commercial ELISA kit to determine HCMV serostatus. Ficoll density gradient centrifugation was used to isolate peripheral blood mononuclear cells from blood. Magnetic immunoseparation with Miltenyi isolation kits was used to isolate CD4+ and CD8+ T cells from PBMC. Priming for cDNA synthesis came from the TCR beta constant segment, and two successive PCR amplification steps followed. Libraries were sequenced as 2 x 150 bp reads on Illumina HiSeq 2000/2500, MiSeq or NextSeq. MIGEC handled demultiplexing of the reads and grouping by UMI, while MiTCR was used to assemble and quantify clonotypes. To exclude erroneous sequences, only TCR cDNA sequences supported by at least two reads were retained. The tcR package was used for downstream repertoire analysis, with clonotypes matched between fractions based on CDR3 nucleotide sequence plus V segment. VDJmatch was used to annotate antigen specificity against VDJdb, with one amino acid substitution in CDR3 permitted.

Here the sequenced sample was CD4+ T cells sorted from PBMCs, taken 12 days after vaccination. The chain employs TRBV6-2 or TRBV6-3 and TRBJ2-1; the D gene is perhaps TRBD1, on 5 matching bases. The sequence derives from a man aged 50-59 years who received an inactivated influenza vaccine. Donor details come from another sample of the same person, matched by shared clones. This receptor carries the CDR3 CASKQGVTEQFF. The bases read TGTGCCAGCAAACAAGGGGTGACAGAACAGTTCTTC.